This passage covers 18 T cell receptor beta chains from one sample sequenced in a study of blood T cell repertoires in COVID-19. Produced via immunoSEQ multiplex PCR; TCRdb's table is partial and in-frame only. The sample shows about 160,000 clones, around 85% of them seen only once. The specimen sequenced was peripheral blood. Every receptor here comes from a man between 65 and 85 years old with acute or convalescent COVID-19.

The genes are TRBV6-2 or TRBV6-3 and TRBJ1-2; no reliable D call. With 2 bases removed from V and 8 bases from J, the gap between germline ends came to 9 bases. Germline loops: CDR1 MNHEY, CDR2 SVGEGT. This CDR3 has 12 residues. CDR3 bases: TGTGCCAGCAGTTACGAGGTTGGGGGCTACACCTTC. It translates to CASSYEVGGYTF.

The J gene is TRBJ1-4, the V gene TRBV28; no clear D gene. The CDR3 totals 14 residues. Germline loops: CDR1 MDHEN, CDR2 SYDVKM. V dropped 3 bases and J dropped 4 bases, with 9 bases sitting between them. CDR3 coding DNA: TGTGCCAGCAGTTTTAGAGGAAATAATGAAAAACTGTTTTTT. This codes for CASSFRGNNEKLFF.

Details on this clone: One end of the junction does not line up with germline, which may come from a read error. J is TRBJ2-7 and V is TRBV18; 7 bases match TRBD2. Germline values: CDR1 KGHSH, CDR2 LQKENI. The CDR3 contains 18 residues. This CDR3 reads CASSPPSPSSGITYEQYF. DNA of the CDR3: TGTGCCAGCTCCCCACCATCACCGAGCAGCGGGATCACCTACGAGCAGTACTTC.

The V call is TRBV10-1, the J call TRBJ2-7; 9 bases fit TRBD1. The CDR3 contains 15 residues. Trimming cost V 0 bases and J 0 bases; bases outside gene matches: 0. CDR1 is WNHNN and CDR2 is SYGVQD in the germline V gene (reference sequence). The CDR3 here is CASSESGQGSYEQYF. In DNA form, the CDR3 reads TGCGCCAGCAGTGAGTCGGGACAGGGCTCCTACGAGCAGTACTTC.

The chain links TRBV7-8 to TRBJ2-1, with D perhaps matching TRBD1 (5 bases). Germline V CDR1 and CDR2: SGHVS, FQNEAQ. CDR3 length: 14 amino acids. Between the trimmed V and J ends, which lost 3 bases and 1 base, there was a span of 7 bases. The CDR3: CASSLQGSYNEQFF. CDR3 DNA: TGTGCCAGCAGCTTGCAGGGTTCCTACAATGAGCAGTTCTTC.

V usage is TRBV2 and J usage is TRBJ2-2; no firm D call. The germline V gene has CDR1 SNHLY and CDR2 FYNNEI. V lost 6 bases and J lost 7, with 12 bases in between. The CDR3 has 13 amino acids. The CDR3 sequence is CASSLKAGGELFF. The DNA for the CDR3 is TGTGCCAGCAGCCTCAAGGCAGGCGGGGAGCTGTTTTTT.

The genes are TRBV4-1 and TRBJ2-1, with 13 bases lining up with TRBD2. Per germline, CDR1 MGHRA and CDR2 YSYEKL. Trimming at V came to 0 bases and at J to 8 bases, leaving 7 bases not matched to a gene. CDR3 length: 17 amino acids. As DNA, the CDR3 is TGCGCCAGCAGCCAAGATCCCACTAGCGGGAGGGTTTATGAGCAGTTCTTC. Encoded protein: CASSQDPTSGRVYEQFF.

The chain is built from TRBV5-1 and TRBJ1-1, with D maybe TRBD1 (5 bases). This CDR3 is 14 amino acids long. From germline, CDR1 is SGHRS and CDR2 YFSETQ. Between the trimmed V and J ends, which lost 0 bases and 2 bases, there was a span of 8 bases. CDR3 in DNA: TGCGCCAGCAGCTTGGCCAGGGAAAACACTGAAGCTTTCTTT. Protein: CASSLARENTEAFF.

The CDR3 reads CASSLAGGPEQYF. The CDR3 nucleotides are TGTGCCAGCAGCTTAGCGGGAGGGCCCGAGCAGTACTTC. V is TRBV7-2 and J is TRBJ2-7, with 7 bases that match TRBD2. Trimming took 0 bases from V and 6 from J; bases not matched to a gene: 2. CDR1 SGHTA and CDR2 FQGNSA come from the germline V gene. The CDR3 has 13 amino acids.

The genes are TRBV10-3 and TRBJ1-2; TRBD1 might be the D (6 bases). Germline-derived CDR1 and CDR2 are ENHRY and SYGVKD. V was clipped by 2 bases and J by 6 bases, with 10 bases between them. The length of the CDR3 is 13 residues. The CDR3 nucleotides are TGTGCCATCAGTGAGCTTACAGGGAATGGCTACACCTTC. This sequence encodes CAISELTGNGYTF.

The sample holds one count of this clone. The rearrangement uses TRBV19 and TRBJ2-1; D possibly corresponds to TRBD2 (5 bases). Trimming left V 6 bases short and J 3 bases short, with 12 bases between. The CDR3 runs to 14 residues. The germline V gene has CDR1 LNHDA and CDR2 SQIVND (reference sequence). The CDR3 sequence: CASRRPGNYNEQFF. The DNA of the CDR3 is TGTGCCAGTAGAAGACCGGGAAACTACAATGAGCAGTTCTTC. Full variable domain (remainder filled in from reference TRBV19 and TRBJ2-1): DGGITQSPKYLFRKEGQNVTLSCEQNLNHDAMYWYRQDPGQGLRLIYYSQIVNDFQKGDIAEGYSVSREKKESFPLTVTSAQKNPTAFYLCASRRPGNYNEQFFGPGTRLTVL.

The CDR3 DNA is TGTGCCAGCAGCCAAGGGCTAGCGGGAGTGGGGCAGTTCTTC. This gives the protein CASSQGLAGVGQFF. The chain combines TRBV14 with TRBJ2-1, with 10 bases identical to TRBD2. Losses at the gene ends were 1 base for V and 12 bases for J; bases not matched to a gene: 6. Germline V gene lookup returns CDR1 SGHDN and CDR2 FVKESK. This CDR3 has 14 amino acids. The full variable domain, rest sourced from reference TRBV14 and TRBJ2-1, is EAGVTQFPSHSVIEKGQTVTLRCDPISGHDNLYWYRRVMGKEIKFLLHFVKESKQDESGMPNNRFLAERTGGTYSTLKVQPAELEDSGVYFCASSQGLAGVGQFFGPGTRLTVL.

V usage is TRBV27 and J usage is TRBJ1-2, with D possibly matching TRBD1 (6 bases). The V gene lost 5 bases and the J gene lost 4 bases, with 14 bases spanning the gap. The CDR3 runs to 14 residues. Germline V CDR1 and CDR2: MNHEY, SMNVEV (reference sequence). For the CDR3, the DNA is TGTGCCAGCAGTGTAACAACAGGGTCCTATGGCTACACCTTC. It specifies CASSVTTGSYGYTF.

The rearrangement links TRBV11-2 to TRBJ1-2; 7 bases line up with TRBD1. V was pared by 8 bases and J by 5 bases, with 11 bases of the junction left unmatched. Germline V gene sequence: CDR1 SGHAT, CDR2 FQNNGV. This CDR3 has 14 amino acids. The CDR3, as DNA: TGTGCCAGCTCCCGACAGGGAAGGGGATATGGCTACACCTTC. It yields the protein CASSRQGRGYGYTF.

The chain carries TRBV5-1 and TRBJ1-6, with D tentatively TRBD1 (5 bases). Deletions cut 0 bases from V and 7 bases from J, with 11 bases between. Germline V gives CDR1 SGHRS, CDR2 YFSETQ. The CDR3 has 15 residues. This chain's CDR3 is CASSLAVGLNSPLHF. The CDR3 DNA reads TGCGCCAGCAGCTTGGCCGTGGGACTGAATTCACCCCTCCACTTT.

The rearrangement joins TRBV28 to TRBJ2-1; 9 nucleotides align to TRBD2. Germline values: CDR1 MDHEN, CDR2 SYDVKM. With V trimmed by 6 bases and J by 8 bases, 14 bases remained unmatched. CDR3 length: 16 amino acids. Written as DNA, the CDR3 is TGTGCCAGCAGGGCGGGAGGGCCATTCGACGACGATGAGCAGTTCTTC. Its protein is CASRAGGPFDDDEQFF. The full variable domain, completed using reference TRBV28 and TRBJ2-1, is DVKVTQSSRYLVKRTGEKVFLECVQDMDHENMFWYRQDPGLGLRLIYFSYDVKMKEKGDIPEGYSVSREKKERFSLILESASTNQTSMYLCASRAGGPFDDDEQFFGPGTRLTVL.

The chain combines TRBV6-6 with TRBJ1-3; 8 bases match TRBD1. The germline V gene has CDR1 MNHNY and CDR2 SVGAGI (reference sequence). This CDR3 has 16 amino acids. V shed 8 bases, J shed 0 bases, and the junction held 9 bases outside the gene matches. The CDR3 bases are TGTGCCAGCGGAGGGCCCACAGGGGGCTCTGGAAACACCATATATTTT. Translating gives CASGGPTGGSGNTIYF.

The V call is TRBV10-1, the J call TRBJ2-7, with a possible D match to TRBD2 (5 bases). Looked up from germline, CDR1 is WNHNN and CDR2 is SYGVQD (reference sequence). CDR3 length: 12 amino acids. The ends were cut back, 6 bases at V and 6 bases at J, with 12 bases in the middle. The CDR3 reads CASSAAGSEQYF. CDR3 sequence (DNA): TGCGCCAGCAGCGCGGCGGGTAGCGAGCAGTACTTC.